This T cell receptor beta chain was recorded in a study of T cell changes during pregnancy in multiple sclerosis (dated by TCRdb to about 2019). Background for the entire study: The study looked at changes in the T cell repertoire across pregnancy in women with multiple sclerosis.

This clone has just one count. Its antigen is still unknown. Per-base qualities were not stored, and no clone one base away is much larger. Libraries were built with the immunoSEQ multiplex PCR assay. TCRdb carries this immuneACCESS record with in-frame sequences only. Its versions omit some clonotypes, under half of them owing to an unresolved V gene in the studies checked, with the rest unexplained. The table for this sample lists tens of thousands of clones; roughly 92% of them were counted only once. Over 2.5% of the sample is held by the ten biggest clonotypes. The CDR3 sequence holds 14 residues, the cysteine and phenylalanine included. Here the CDR3 DNA is all that survives: 42 bases in frame from base 1. CDR1 and CDR2 (LGHNA, YNFKEQ) derive from the germline V gene. V is pared back by 1 base and J by 6 bases, with 9 bases lying between the germline termini.

This sequence was found in a female donor in good health, enrolled as a control in a pregnancy study. This material consisted of peripheral blood, taken in the third trimester of pregnancy. The chain is encoded by TRBV4-2 joined to TRBJ2-2; the D gene remains uncertain. The CDR3 here reads CASSQGAYSGELFF. The DNA sequence follows: TGTGCCAGCAGCCAAGGGGCCTACTCCGGGGAGCTGTTTTTT.